This T cell receptor beta chain was documented in a study of blood T cell repertoires in COVID-19. The ends lost 5 bases at V and 0 bases at J; junction bases unmatched: 5. The germline gives CDR1 MGHRA, CDR2 YSYEKL. The CDR3 is 15 amino acids. In the original workflow: Amplification from reference gene primers served as the basis for estimated nucleated cell counts. The repertoire was sequenced with immunoSEQ multiplex PCR; TCRdb's copy has only in-frame clones and lacks some. The V and J calls and the clone size are those of that table, but D and trimming were determined from the DNA. The sample includes some 150,000 clones, around 87% of them seen just once.

The chain joins TRBV4-1 to TRBJ1-1; 8 bases agree with TRBD1. Sequencing used peripheral blood. The TCR originated in an elderly woman in a cohort sampled during active or convalescent COVID-19. CDR3: CASSKTGVLNTEAFF. The CDR3 DNA sequence: TGCGCCAGCAGCAAGACAGGGGTTTTGAACACTGAAGCTTTCTTT.